The entry that follows covers one T cell receptor (beta chain) sequence. The clone's antigen remains unknown. No much larger clone is present one base from it, and per-base qualities are unavailable. Libraries came from the immunoSEQ multiplex PCR assay. For the multiplex PCR, a mixture combining 60 forward primers for TCR Vbeta segments and 13 reverse primers for TCR Jbeta segments was used. A multiplex PCR assay on genomic DNA amplified the CDR3 region of rearranged TCR beta genes. The amplified TCR beta libraries were sequenced on the Illumina HiSeq System as 87-base-pair reads. Under the source paper's analysis protocol: A later analysis tallied roughly 78 million unique TCR beta chains across the 666 repertoires, and some 12 million of those chains were shared by two or more donors. Raw reads were error-corrected and collapsed into unique sequences by a nearest-neighbor algorithm in which closely related sequences were merged to remove PCR and sequencing errors. V, D and J gene segments were assigned by aligning CDR3 sequences to IMGT reference sequences. Each retained sequence needed at least a six-nucleotide match to both a V gene segment and a J gene segment. A rearrangement was called productive if the CDR3 had no stop codons and remained in frame with V and J, and every other rearrangement was called non-productive. Following IMGT convention, CDR3 was defined as the stretch from the second conserved V-encoded cysteine up to the conserved J-encoded phenylalanine. In an earlier analysis of roughly 580 of the donors, sequences lacking an unambiguous match to a single V gene segment were excluded. In an earlier analysis of 450 to 700 of the donors, V segments were called functional above 56.7% productive rearrangements and were called segregating when the between-donor standard deviation exceeded 5%. To diagnose cytomegalovirus status from the catalog of TCR beta chain sequences, a statistical classification framework was built. V and J gene assignment, in a later analysis, came from comparing TCR nucleotide sequences with IMGT/GENE-DB human TR gene sequences. The TCRdist pipeline was used in a later analysis to assign CDR3 sequences and most-parsimonious VDJ recombination scenarios. A later analysis defined each TCR beta chain by its CDR3 amino acid sequence plus V-gene family, and excluded reads lacking a unique V-gene family. As a way to deal with suspected cross-contamination and a sequencing artifact, a later analysis dropped 450 to 600 nucleotide sequences that were highly shared and had low generation probability. For each public chain, a later analysis derived a clonal expansion index from normalized ranks of inferred template counts within each repertoire. In a later analysis, generation probabilities were computed using a VDJ recombination model fitted to out-of-frame rearrangements, and the results were checked against IGoR. A later analysis scored TCR-TCR, TCR-HLA and TCR-CMV co-occurrence with hypergeometric tests, applying a repertoire-size bias correction to TCR pairs. False discovery rates were estimated in a later analysis by permuting HLA or CMV assignments 20 times. In a later analysis, co-occurring TCRs were grouped with DBSCAN, and TCRdist sequence similarity was added when clustering was performed within HLA-allele-positive subsets. Co-occurrence clustering excluded repertoires with fewer than 30,000 or more than 120,000 public chains, plus five with anomalous nucleotide sharing. The clones in this table, taken by TCRdb from immuneACCESS, are in-frame only. Not every clone is retained; where verified, under half of the shortfall comes from an unresolved V gene, and the cause of the rest is unknown. V and J calls and clone size follow that table, whereas D and trimming were derived from the DNA. The sample table lists 150,000 to 200,000 clones, over 75% of them with a count of one. About 2.3% of the sample is taken by the ten largest.

This sample was taken from a study of cytomegalovirus exposure and HLA in healthy donors (dated 2017 in TCRdb). Some background on the complete study: In an earlier analysis of fewer than 750 of the donors, around 300 Gb of sequence data and 117 million unique TCR beta sequences from about 180 million T cells were reported. The study aimed to test whether signatures of past pathogen exposure could be identified by cataloging public T cell receptors. Both class I and class II loci were covered by HLA typing, at four-digit resolution. An earlier analysis of around 580 of the donors used high-throughput TCR beta sequencing to judge whether each TCR beta V gene segment behaved as functional or pseudogenic. Rather than using new phenotypic data, the later analysis identified candidate immune exposures from TCR beta sequences and from how often those sequences occurred across donors. Every discovery cohort repertoire had been produced on one sequencing platform. Approximately 310 gigabases of sequencing data and approximately 84 million unique TCR sequences were included in an early release covering under 650 HLA-typed donors. Among about 400 genotyped donors of the cohort, an average of about 220,000 unique TCR beta nucleotide sequences was sequenced per donor, of which about 18% were non-productive. The genetic ancestry cluster associated with self-reported Caucasian donors included roughly four fifths of the 398 genotyped donors. A later analysis re-analyzed previously published TCR beta repertoires from 500 to 700 donors and added high-resolution HLA genotyping to study TCR occurrence patterns. The number of typed donors differed by locus: roughly 629-630 for A, B, C, DRB1 and DQB1; approximately 520 for DQA1; over 600 for DPA1; and 400 to 480 for DPB1. A later genetic analysis took genome-wide SNP genotypes for about three fifths of the roughly 700 donors and used that subset as a discovery cohort. Alongside the repertoire data, information on donor age, sex, ethnicity and CMV serostatus was compiled. The T cell repertoires of under 750 subjects were profiled by immunosequencing and related to cytomegalovirus serostatus. A separate validation cohort of approximately 120 different subjects was used in addition to the approximately 640-subject first cohort. Because of strong linkage in the cohort, five DR-DQ haplotypes were treated as single units for association and clustering. The study combined high-throughput TCR immunosequencing, statistical association of individual TCRs with disease status, and machine learning to predict cytomegalovirus infection status.

V is cut by 3 bases and J by 6 bases, and the space between the germline ends is 10 bases. The CDR3 starts with the cysteine, ends with the phenylalanine, and has 13 residues. The CDR3 DNA has 39 bases and is translated from base 1. The germline V gene supplies CDR1 SGHTA and CDR2 FQGNSA. The research as a whole found: Sequencing depth was assumed to be roughly uniform across donors in the presence/absence analyses, though that assumption may not hold. V-gene and J-gene trimming of TCR beta chains was associated with a missense DCLRE1C variant in a later genetic analysis, and the association was replicated in an independent cohort. Immune exposure information for the cohort was limited to CMV serostatus. In an earlier analysis of some 500 of the donors, most TCR beta V segments appeared in productive rearrangements about 87% or about 30% of the time, broadly matching IMGT annotations. A cluster of highly shared sequence variants was judged likely to represent a technical artifact of the sequencing pipeline. A later genetic analysis reported fewer N-insertions in productive TCRs among donors in an Asian-associated ancestry cluster than the roughly 700-donor mean. A further reported finding was that TCR beta sequences accurately predicted the HLA-A and HLA-B alleles for most subjects in the first cohort. Correlated functional status among segregating V segments might be attributable to linkage disequilibrium, but an unknown experimental factor could not be ruled out. According to the authors, the approach could potentially be generalized to other disease states and immunological phenotypes. Most TCR sequences were observed very rarely across donors, whereas some public TCRs were present in many individuals. According to a later analysis, TCR association rates differed among HLA loci, with DRB1 alleles showing the most associated TCRs and HLA-C alleles showing the fewest. In a later analysis, HLA-associated TCR beta chains showed more clonal expansion and lower generation probabilities than non-associated chains that were equally common. Only TCR beta chains were sequenced in this cohort, and the absence of alpha or paired-chain data limited detectable features. The study listed approximately 150 TCR beta chains as associated with cytomegalovirus. In vitro tests confirmed that a few of the cytomegalovirus-associated TCR beta chains recognize cytomegalovirus antigens. The 87-base-pair reads could not distinguish some IMGT-functional V segments, including TRBV6-2 and TRBV6-3, so those segments were excluded. Assigning TCR associations to individual alleles was difficult when HLA alleles, especially DR and DQ, strongly co-occurred. At a false discovery rate of 0.05, a later analysis linked around 17,000 TCR beta sequences to specific HLA alleles. Because HLA typing was missing for some donors at each locus, association tests included only the typed subset. The classifier was reported to diagnose cytomegalovirus status with high specificity and sensitivity in both the original and validation cohorts. Because counts were too low, seventeen rarely observed V segments, including chromosome 9 orphons, were excluded from the earlier analysis of several hundred of the donors. In a later analysis, several top co-occurrence clusters were reported to appear linked to parvovirus B19, influenza, CMV and Epstein-Barr virus. Most CMV-associated TCR beta chains appeared to be HLA-restricted in a later analysis, and the HLA associations seemed to be driven largely by CMV exposure.

The cohort comprised 670 or so healthy bone marrow donors. Cohort members were all nominally healthy when sampled, although unrecorded immune exposures were likely present. The donor was CMV seronegative and belonged to the group of 350 or so seronegative cohort members. Every donor gave a peripheral blood sample, and the peripheral blood mononuclear cells from that sample were used for TCR beta sequencing. The Qiagen DNeasy Blood Extraction Kit was used to extract genomic DNA from the blood cell samples. The sequence joins TRBV7-2 to TRBJ2-3; D gene: possibly TRBD2, on 5 matching bases. Sample: PBMCs. The receptor comes from a male donor in good health and CMV-seronegative. The CDR3 here reads CASSFSGSDTQYF. DNA sequence: TGTGCCAGCAGCTTTTCGGGGTCGGATACGCAGTATTTT.